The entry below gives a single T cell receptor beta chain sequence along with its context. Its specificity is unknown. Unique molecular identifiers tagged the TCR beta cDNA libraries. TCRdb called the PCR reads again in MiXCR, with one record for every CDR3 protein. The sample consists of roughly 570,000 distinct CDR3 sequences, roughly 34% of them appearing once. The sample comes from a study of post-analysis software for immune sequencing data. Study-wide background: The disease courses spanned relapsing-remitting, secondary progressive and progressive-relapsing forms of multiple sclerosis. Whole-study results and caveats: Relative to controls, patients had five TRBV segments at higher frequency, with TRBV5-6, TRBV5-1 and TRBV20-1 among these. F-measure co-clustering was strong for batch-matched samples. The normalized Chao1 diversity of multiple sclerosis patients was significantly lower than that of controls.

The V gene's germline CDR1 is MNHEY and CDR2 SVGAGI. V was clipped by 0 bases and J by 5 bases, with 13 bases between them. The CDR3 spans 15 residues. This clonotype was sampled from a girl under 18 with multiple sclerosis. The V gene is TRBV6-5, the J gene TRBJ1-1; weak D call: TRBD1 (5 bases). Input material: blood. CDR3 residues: CASSYSRARETEAFF. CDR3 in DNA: TGTGCCAGCAGTTACTCGAGGGCCAGGGAGACTGAAGCTTTCTTT.